A single sample gave rise to the 21 T cell receptor beta chains below, sequenced in a study of CD4 and CD8 cells across lung adenocarcinoma regions. A single record per CDR3 protein comes from TCRdb applying MiXCR to the PCR reads. The table shows 5,500 to 7,000 distinct CDR3 sequences, with about half occurring only once. The sequenced material came from CD8+ T cells from the margin of a lung tumor. The receptors here all came from a male donor with lung adenocarcinoma. The CD4 and CD8 labels of this study may be unreliable.

This clonotype was picked up many times. The chain recombines TRBV6-5 with TRBJ2-5, with 9 bases fitting TRBD1. The V gene's germline CDR1 is MNHEY and CDR2 SVGAGI. The CDR3 loop spans 13 amino acids. V trimming: 4 bases; J trimming: 11 bases; junction bases outside the gene matches: 8. The CDR3 DNA reads TGTGCCAGCAGTTGGGACAGGGCCAGTGAGCAGTACTTC. Encoded protein: CASSWDRASEQYF.

This clonotype was recorded many times. The rearrangement links TRBV27 to TRBJ2-2; a possible D gene is TRBD1 (6 bases). The ends were cut back, 3 bases at V and 6 bases at J, with 11 bases in the middle. The CDR3 covers 14 residues. Germline loops: CDR1 MNHEY, CDR2 SMNVEV (reference sequence). The CDR3 nucleotides are TGTGCCAGCAGTTTCAACAGGGTTTCCGGGGAGCTGTTTTTT. As protein: CASSFNRVSGELFF.

In regard to this clonotype: A read error may account for a junction end that differs from germline. The chain employs TRBV7-7 and TRBJ2-1; possibly TRBD1 for D (5 bases). The assigned J gene may be wrong: the sequence end matches TRBJ2-7 better. CDR1 and CDR2 (germline): SSHAT, FNYEAQ (reference sequence). The CDR3 is 15 residues long. CDR3 sequence (DNA): TGTGCTAGCAGCCCCGACAGCCTCTCCTACAATGAGCAGTACTTC. Translation gives CASSPDSLSYNEQYF.

The CDR3 DNA reads TGCGCCACCTACTCCCCGGTCACCGGGGAGCTGTTTTTT. Translation: CATYSPVTGELFF. This rearrangement joins TRBV10-1 to TRBJ2-2; D call uncertain. V gave up 10 bases and J gave up 4 bases, with 13 bases separating them. Germline CDR1 and CDR2: WNHNN and SYGVQD (reference sequence). The length of the CDR3 is 13 residues.

The CDR3 DNA follows: TGTGCCAGCAGTTTTCTGGGGGTTGGGGCCAACGTCCTGACTTTC. Amino acid sequence: CASSFLGVGANVLTF. This rearrangement joins TRBV27 to TRBJ2-6; D may match TRBD1 or TRBD2 (5 bases each). Germline V gene data show CDR1 as MNHEY and CDR2 as SMNVEV (reference sequence). Deletions cut 3 bases from V and 3 bases from J, with 9 bases between. This CDR3 has 15 residues.

This chain uses TRBV6-5 with TRBJ2-5; no firm D call. The V gene lost 2 bases and the J gene lost 2 bases, with 9 bases spanning the gap. The CDR3 sequence is 14 residues long. Germline-derived CDR1 and CDR2 are MNHEY and SVGAGI. CDR3 residues: CASSYGLGQETQYF. The DNA for the CDR3 is TGTGCCAGCAGTTACGGCCTAGGACAAGAGACCCAGTACTTC.

Concerning this clonotype itself: An end of the junction differs from the germline gene, which may be a read error. The gene calls are TRBV6-1 and TRBJ2-6; the D gene is possibly TRBD2 (5 bases). The CDR3 has 14 amino acids. The V gene's germline CDR1 is MNHNS and CDR2 SASEGT. CDR3: CASEAGMMANEQYF. The CDR3, as DNA: TGTGCCAGCGAGGCGGGCATGATGGCCAACGAGCAGTATTTC.

The chain links TRBV6-5 to TRBJ2-2; maybe TRBD2 (6 bases). The J call is in doubt because the DNA end fits TRBJ2-3 better. Germline values: CDR1 MNHEY, CDR2 SVGAGI. CDR3 length equals 14 residues. The CDR3 region is CASSYTTGRGAQYF. The CDR3 DNA reads as TGTGCCAGCAGTTACACGACTGGCCGCGGGGCGCAGTATTTT.

J is TRBJ2-1 and V is TRBV6-1, with 7 bases lining up with TRBD2. V was clipped by 2 bases and J by 4 bases; unmatched bases: 14. The germline CDR1 and CDR2 sequences are MNHNS and SASEGT. CDR3 size: 18 residues. The CDR3 spells CASSEFGGGPGTYNEQFF. In nucleotides, the CDR3 is TGTGCCAGCAGTGAATTTGGGGGAGGGCCTGGTACTTACAATGAGCAGTTCTTC.

With respect to this clonotype: At one of its ends the junction is not consistent with the germline gene, which may arise from a read error. V usage is TRBV6-1 and J usage is TRBJ2-5, with a weak D call TRBD2 (5 bases). This CDR3 has 14 amino acids. Germline V gene sequence: CDR1 MNHNS, CDR2 SASEGT. The DNA of the CDR3 is TGTGCCAGCGAGGCGGGCATGATGGCCAACGACCTGTCCTTC. Its translation: CASEAGMMANDLSF.

The chain carries TRBV6-1 and TRBJ2-3; D is perhaps TRBD1 or TRBD2 (5 bases each). This CDR3 has 13 residues. Between the trimmed V and J ends, which lost 8 bases and 1 base, there was a span of 10 bases. Germline loops: CDR1 MNHNS, CDR2 SASEGT. In DNA form, the CDR3 reads TGTGCCAGCTGGGGGAGACGCACAGATACGCAGTATTTT. This gives the protein CASWGRRTDTQYF.

This clonotype turned up a few times. J is TRBJ2-7 and V is TRBV14; D tentatively reads TRBD1 or TRBD2 (5 bases each). CDR1 SGHDN and CDR2 FVKESK come from the germline V gene. V was pared by 2 bases and J by 6 bases, with 17 bases between. This CDR3 has 15 amino acids. For the CDR3, the DNA is TGTGCCAGCAGCCAAAGTAGCCAGGGACGCGTCGAGCAGTACTTC. Translating it yields CASSQSSQGRVEQYF.

This clonotype was counted between two and nine times. A junction end diverges from the germline sequence, so it may reflect a read error. The chain couples TRBV4-1 to TRBJ2-7; the D is unclear. Germline assignment: CDR1 MGHRA and CDR2 YSYEKL. The CDR3 runs to 14 residues. The CDR3 region has the DNA TGCGCCAGCAGCCAAGAAAGGAGCTCCTATGAGCAGTACTTC. Translating it yields CASSQERSSYEQYF.

The chain combines TRBV6-2 or TRBV6-3 with TRBJ2-5; no definite D call. The assigned J gene may be wrong: the sequence end matches TRBJ2-7 better. Germline CDR1 is MNHEY and CDR2 is SVGEGT. CDR3 size: 12 residues. The CDR3 region has the DNA TGTGCCAGCAGTTACACTCGATTCGAGCAGTACTTC. Translation: CASSYTRFEQYF.

There are many counts of this clonotype. CDR3 sequence: CASSPGGARGQETQYF. Here the CDR3 DNA reads TGTGCCAGCAGCCCCGGAGGAGCGAGGGGGCAAGAGACCCAGTACTTC. The chain employs TRBV6-4 and TRBJ2-1; D is perhaps TRBD1 (6 bases). The J call may be in error: the DNA end matches TRBJ2-5 better. The length of the CDR3 is 16 residues. Germline assignment: CDR1 MRHNA and CDR2 SNTAGT.

CDR3 region: CASSYSFGVSYEQYF. The CDR3 DNA reads as TGTGCCAGCAGTTACTCATTTGGGGTGTCCTACGAGCAGTACTTC. The chain links TRBV6-2 or TRBV6-3 to TRBJ2-7; the D is unclear. V lost 0 bases and J lost 1, with 10 bases in between. The germline V gene encodes CDR1 MNHEY and CDR2 SVGEGT. This CDR3 has 15 amino acids.

In its sample, this clonotype was seen many times. V is TRBV10-2 and J is TRBJ1-2; D gene ambiguous. The germline V gene encodes CDR1 WSHSY and CDR2 SAAADI. Trimming stripped 6 bases from V and 8 bases from J, with 10 bases between. The CDR3 contains 11 residues. CDR3 bases: TGCGCCAGCAGCCAAAGCGGGGGCTACACCTTC. Amino acids: CASSQSGGYTF.

Concerning this clonotype itself: It is likely a read error, because the conserved phenylalanine at the end of the CDR3 is missing. The limits of the CDR3 on the DNA are not certain, so only TCRdb's listed CDR3 is given. V gene TRBV7-1 combines with J gene TRBJ2-6; the listed D gene, TRBD1, was not tested against the DNA. TRBV7-1 is an ORF; its function is uncertain. A total of 14 residues make up the CDR3, ends included. The CDR3 sequence is CVGQLQAEEGSAQP.

The sample holds a few counts of this clonotype. The chain has TRBV6-1 and TRBJ2-3; TRBD2 matches 8 bases. The V gene end was trimmed by 8 bases and the J gene end by 11 bases; junction bases not matched to a gene: 24. The CDR3 is made up of 17 amino acids. Germline V lookup: CDR1 MNHNS, CDR2 SASEGT. CDR3: CASWGPSPAGGGNEQYF. The CDR3 coding sequence is TGTGCCAGCTGGGGCCCCAGCCCCGCGGGGGGCGGCAATGAGCAGTATTTT.

Concerning this clonotype: One junction end disagrees with the germline gene, perhaps due to a read error. The chain has TRBV6-1 and TRBJ2-3; D may correspond to TRBD1 or TRBD2 (5 bases each). CDR1 MNHNS and CDR2 SASEGT come from the germline V gene. CDR3 length: 14 residues. In DNA, the CDR3 is TGTGCGGGCAGTGGGGGACGGGACGAAGATACCCAGTATTTT. It is translated as CAGSGGRDEDTQYF.

The rearrangement uses TRBV11-1 and TRBJ2-4, with D possibly TRBD2 on 7 matching bases. Germline CDR1 is SGHAT and CDR2 is FQDESV (reference sequence). The V end was cut by 1 base, the J end by 1 base, with 20 bases between. The CDR3 spans 19 residues. This chain's CDR3 is CASSLVGASGPGAKNIQYF. For the CDR3, the DNA is TGTGCCAGCAGCTTAGTGGGGGCTAGCGGTCCCGGGGCCAAAAACATTCAGTACTTC.